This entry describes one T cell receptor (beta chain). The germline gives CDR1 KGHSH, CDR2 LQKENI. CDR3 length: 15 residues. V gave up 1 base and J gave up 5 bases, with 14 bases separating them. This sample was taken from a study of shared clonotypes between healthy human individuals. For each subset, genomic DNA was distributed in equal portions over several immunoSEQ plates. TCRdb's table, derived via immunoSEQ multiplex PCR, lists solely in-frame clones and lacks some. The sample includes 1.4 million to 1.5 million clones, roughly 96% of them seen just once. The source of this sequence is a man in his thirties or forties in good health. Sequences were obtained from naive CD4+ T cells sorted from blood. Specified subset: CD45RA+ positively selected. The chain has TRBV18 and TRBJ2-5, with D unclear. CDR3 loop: CASSPLALGAETQYF. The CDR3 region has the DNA TGTGCCAGCTCACCACTAGCACTGGGCGCGGAGACCCAGTACTTC. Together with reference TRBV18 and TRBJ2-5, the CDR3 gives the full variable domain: NAGVMQNPRHLVRRRGQEARLRCSPMKGHSHVYWYRQLPEEGLKFMVYLQKENIIDESGMPKERFSAEFPKEGPSILRIQQVVRGDSAAYFCASSPLALGAETQYFGPGTRLLVL.